Presented here are 8 T cell receptor beta chains from one specimen sequenced in a study of T cell clonality in common variable immunodeficiency. Generated by immunoSEQ multiplex PCR, the TCRdb table keeps only in-frame clones and is missing some. This table holds some 50,000 clones with no singletons; the top ten claim roughly 6%. Sample: peripheral blood mononuclear cells. The receptors shown here come from a person aged 18 to 70 in good health.

The table lists this clone with many counts. The read comes to an end 3 residues before the CDR3 does, leaving the germline J gene to fill in the end. V gene TRBV14 combines with J gene TRBJ1-2; tentatively, D is TRBD1 (6 bases). Germline assignment: CDR1 SGHDN and CDR2 FVKESK. Trimming left V 2 bases short and J 7 bases short, with 11 bases between. This CDR3 comprises 13 residues. The CDR3 loop reads CASSQFQGSGYTF. The CDR3 bases that were read are TGTGCCAGCAGCCAATTCCAGGGGTCTGGC.

This clone was recorded many times. The missing CDR3 end, 3 residues past where the read stops, is filled in from the germline J gene. This chain links TRBV6-4 with TRBJ2-7; D remains unclear. V dropped 0 bases and J dropped 6 bases, with 9 bases sitting between them. The CDR3 extends over 13 amino acids. Per germline, CDR1 MRHNA and CDR2 SNTAGT. The DNA read from the CDR3 is TGTGCCAGCAGTGACTCCCCCCGCGGCGAG. Its protein product is CASSDSPRGE. The whole CDR3 reads CASSDSPRGEQYF.

Comments on this clone: The junction departs from the called germline gene at one end, perhaps through a read error. The CDR3 region is CASCEGGSGIHSGANVLTF. The covered CDR3 bases are TGCGCCAGCTGTGAGGGGGGGTCAGGAATCCACTCTGGGGCCAACGTC. This sequence joins TRBV2 and TRBJ2-6; D may be TRBD2 (7 bases). The read ends 3 residues early relative to the CDR3; the germline J gene fills the gap. The CDR3 runs to 19 residues. In germline, CDR1 is SNHLY, CDR2 FYNNEI.

This clone has at least ten counts. The CDR3 end lies 3 residues beyond the end of the read and is filled in from the germline J gene. The chain carries TRBV7-4 and TRBJ2-1; D is uncertain. The CDR3 length is 17 residues. V dropped 1 base and J dropped 5 bases, with 18 bases sitting between them. Germline CDR1 SGHVT, CDR2 SQSDAQ. The sequenced part of the CDR3 DNA is TGTGCCAGCAGCTTAGGTTTTGTGGCAGGCCATGACAATGAG. Translated, it gives CASSLGFVAGHDNE. The full CDR3 protein is CASSLGFVAGHDNEQFF. The full variable domain, in which reference TRBV7-4 and TRBJ2-1 provide the parts outside the CDR3, is GAGVSQSPRYKVAKRGRDVALRCDSISGHVTLYWYRQTLGQGSEVLTYSQSDAQRDKSGRPSGRFSAERPERSVSTLKIQRTEQGDSAVYLCASSLGFVAGHDNEQFFGPGTRLTVL.

The table lists this clone with many counts. The read ends 3 residues shy of where the CDR3 ends; the end is completed using the germline J gene. The rearrangement links TRBV4-2 to TRBJ2-4; 11 positions match TRBD2. The trim removed 4 bases at V and 5 bases at J, leaving 4 bases unmatched. The CDR3 runs to 15 residues. The germline gives CDR1 LGHNA, CDR2 YNFKEQ. CDR3 loop: CASSPRSGGENIQYF. The CDR3 DNA, read in part, is TGTGCCAGCAGCCCCCGTAGCGGGGGGGAAAACATT.

The table lists this clone with many counts. The missing CDR3 end, 3 residues past where the read stops, is filled in from the germline J gene. The V and J genes are TRBV12-3 or TRBV12-4 and TRBJ1-1; 8 nucleotides match TRBD1. The CDR3 runs to 15 residues. Trimming cost V 5 bases and J 1 base; bases outside gene matches: 6. CDR3 DNA (partial): TGTGCCAGCAGTCTCACAGGGGGAAAGAACACTGAA. Translation gives CASSLTGGKNTE. The complete CDR3 reads CASSLTGGKNTEAFF.

This clone came up many times. The read terminates 3 residues ahead of where the CDR3 ends, so the germline J gene completes it. V is TRBV29-1 and J is TRBJ1-1; tentatively, D is TRBD1 (6 bases). Trimming shortened V by 7 bases and J by 0 bases, and 12 bases separated the two germline ends. In germline, CDR1 is SQVTM, CDR2 ANQGSEA. The CDR3 spans 13 residues. CDR3 bases read: TGCAGCGCCACGGACAGTTTGAACACTGAA. Its protein product is CSATDSLNTE. In full, the CDR3 reads CSATDSLNTEAFF.

This clone was counted many times. The CDR3 goes on 3 residues after the read ends, and that part is filled in from the germline J gene. V usage is TRBV10-3 and J usage is TRBJ2-5; 8 positions match TRBD2. V shed 6 bases and J 3 bases; nucleotides not matched to a gene: 3. CDR1 ENHRY and CDR2 SYGVKD come from the germline V gene. The CDR3 length is 13 residues. The DNA read from the CDR3 is TGTGCCATCAGGGGTAGCGGGGAAGAGACC. Translation gives CAIRGSGEET. The entire CDR3 protein reads CAIRGSGEETQYF.